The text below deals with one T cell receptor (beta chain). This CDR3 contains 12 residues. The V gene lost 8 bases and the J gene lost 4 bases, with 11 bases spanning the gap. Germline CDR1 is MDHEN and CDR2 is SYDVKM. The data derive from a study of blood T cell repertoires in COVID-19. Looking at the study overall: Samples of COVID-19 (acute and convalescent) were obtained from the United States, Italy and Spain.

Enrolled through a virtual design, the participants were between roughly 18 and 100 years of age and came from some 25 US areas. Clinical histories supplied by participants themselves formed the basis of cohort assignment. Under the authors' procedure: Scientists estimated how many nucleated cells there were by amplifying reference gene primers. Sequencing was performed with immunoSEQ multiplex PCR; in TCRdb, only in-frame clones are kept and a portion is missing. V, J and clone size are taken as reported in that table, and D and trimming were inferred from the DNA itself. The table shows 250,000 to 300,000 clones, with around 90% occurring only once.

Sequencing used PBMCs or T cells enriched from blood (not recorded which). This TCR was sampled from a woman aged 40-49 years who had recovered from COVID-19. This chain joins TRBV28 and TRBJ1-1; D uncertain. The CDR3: CASQAGSTEAFF. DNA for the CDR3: TGTGCCAGCCAAGCGGGGAGCACTGAAGCTTTCTTT.